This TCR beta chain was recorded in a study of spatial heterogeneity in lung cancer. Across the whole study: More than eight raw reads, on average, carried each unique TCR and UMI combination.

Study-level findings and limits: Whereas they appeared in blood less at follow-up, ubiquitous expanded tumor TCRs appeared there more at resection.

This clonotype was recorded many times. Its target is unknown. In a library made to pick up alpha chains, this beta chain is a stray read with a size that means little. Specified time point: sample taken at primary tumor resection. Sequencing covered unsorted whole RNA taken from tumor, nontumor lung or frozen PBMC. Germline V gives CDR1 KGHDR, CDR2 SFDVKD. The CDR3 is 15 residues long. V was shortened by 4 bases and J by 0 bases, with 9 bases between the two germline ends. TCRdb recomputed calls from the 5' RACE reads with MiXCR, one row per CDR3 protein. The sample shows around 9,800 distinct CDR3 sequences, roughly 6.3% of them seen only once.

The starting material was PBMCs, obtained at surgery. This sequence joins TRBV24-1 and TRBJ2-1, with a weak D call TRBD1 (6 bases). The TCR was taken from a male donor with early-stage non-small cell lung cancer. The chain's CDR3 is CATSEARGSYNEQFF. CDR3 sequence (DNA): TGTGCCACCAGTGAGGCCAGGGGCTCCTACAATGAGCAGTTCTTC.